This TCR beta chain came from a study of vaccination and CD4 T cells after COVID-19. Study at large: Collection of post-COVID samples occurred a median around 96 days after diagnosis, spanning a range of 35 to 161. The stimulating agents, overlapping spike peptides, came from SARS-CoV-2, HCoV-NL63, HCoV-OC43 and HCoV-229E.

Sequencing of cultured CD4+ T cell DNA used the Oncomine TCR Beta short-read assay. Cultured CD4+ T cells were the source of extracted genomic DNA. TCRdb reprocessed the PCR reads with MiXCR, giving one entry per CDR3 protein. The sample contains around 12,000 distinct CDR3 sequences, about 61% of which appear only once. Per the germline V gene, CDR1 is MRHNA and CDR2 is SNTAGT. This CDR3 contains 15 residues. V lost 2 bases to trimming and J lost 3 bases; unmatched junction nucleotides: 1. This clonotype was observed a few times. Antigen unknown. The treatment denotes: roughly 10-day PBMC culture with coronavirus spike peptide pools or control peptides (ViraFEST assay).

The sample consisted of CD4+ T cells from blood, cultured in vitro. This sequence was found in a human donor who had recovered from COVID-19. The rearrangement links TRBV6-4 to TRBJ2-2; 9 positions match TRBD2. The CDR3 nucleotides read TGTGCCAGCAGTGACGGCGGGAGGGACACCGGGGAGCTGTTTTTT. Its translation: CASSDGGRDTGELFF.